Included here is one T cell receptor beta chain sequence, with context. This clone's antigen is unknown. Qualities for individual bases were not recorded, and no much larger clone is one base off. This specimen comes from a study of blood T cell repertoires in COVID-19 (dated by TCRdb to between 2020 and 2021). General notes on the study: The collaborator samples originated in the United States, Italy and Spain and spanned the acute and convalescent phases of COVID-19. The dataset comprised deeply sampled blood TCRbeta repertoires from subjects exposed to, actively infected with, or recovered from COVID-19. Where available, HLA class I and class II types were obtained from metadata supplied by the sample provider rather than from assay-based typing. The prospective study material was composed of cDNA or gDNA derived from T cells, B-cell-depleted T cells, or PBMCs. A freely available public database, intended as a resource for researchers studying the immune response to SARS-CoV-2, is where the repertoires were released. Samples came from the ongoing ImmuneRACE study (first 160 participants) plus 1,254 subjects from 6 global collaborators. The sample metadata nearly always contained a de-identified subject ID, COVID-19 status, age in years and sex. The paper as a whole reports these results and caveats: How much clinical and demographic metadata was included differed by source and by participant, and the metadata was provided uncurated.

Counted from cysteine to phenylalanine, this CDR3 has 17 amino acids. The retained sequence is limited to the CDR3, 51 bases, with the frame set at the first base. V is reduced by 2 bases and J by 0 bases, leaving a spacing of 14 bases between them. CDR1 and CDR2 (KGHSH, LQKENI) derive from the germline V gene. In the prospective study, participants were about 18 to 100 years old, resided in under 30 geographic areas of the United States, and were enrolled through a virtual design. In the prospective study, participants were assigned to cohorts based on the clinical history participants reported in a screening survey and a study questionnaire. Mobile phlebotomists in the prospective study collected whole blood, serum and a nasopharyngeal or oropharyngeal swab from every participant. Prospective study participants could optionally give additional blood draws and questionnaires over an approximately two-month period. Blood samples from the prospective study were shipped frozen or at room temperature prior to DNA extraction.

The immunoSEQ Assay, a bias-controlled multiplex PCR, was used to amplify TCRbeta CDR3 regions from genomic DNA. The study's own analysis went as follows. Nucleated cell counts per sample were estimated from amplification of reference gene primers within the assay. To quantify the absolute abundance of each unique TCRbeta CDR3 rearrangement, sequence reads were collapsed and filtered. For each sample, productive Simpson clonality was calculated as the square root of Simpson's diversity index over productive rearrangements. What TCRdb holds here is the immuneACCESS table cut down to in-frame rearrangements. Part of the clones is not present; checked against another copy, under half of the missing clones reflect an unresolved V gene, and the others are unexplained. Clone size and the V and J calls come from that table; the DNA yielded D and trimming. The sample table holds fewer than 250,000 clones, of which 80% to 90% were seen once. Clones ranked in the top ten supply roughly 3.8% of the sample.

The chain is encoded by TRBV18 joined to TRBJ1-3; confidence is insufficient to name the D gene. The sample comprised PBMCs or T cells enriched from blood (not recorded which). This receptor was identified in a woman in her thirties or forties with acute COVID-19. The base sequence is TGTGCCAGCTCACCAGCAGAACGGAGAAACTCTGGAAACACCATATATTTT. It translates to CASSPAERRNSGNTIYF.